This T cell receptor beta chain stems from a study of control samples from healthy donors and cancer patients. Using immunoSEQ multiplex PCR, the repertoire was profiled, and TCRdb retains in-frame clones only, with some absent. The sample includes about 130,000 clones, roughly 90% of them seen just once. The CDR3 runs 14 residues. CDR1 and CDR2 from the germline V gene are SNHLY and FYNNEI. Trimming shortened V by 2 bases and J by 5 bases, and 12 bases separated the two germline ends. The sequencing sample was made of blood. The receptor was isolated from a middle-aged man in good health. The V gene is TRBV2, the J gene TRBJ2-5; the D call may be TRBD1 or TRBD2 (6 bases each). DNA of the CDR3: TGTGCCAGCAGTGAAAACGGGGGCGGTGAGACCCAGTACTTC. Its translation is CASSENGGGETQYF.